Below, 32 T cell receptor beta chains from the same sample are listed, as sequenced in a study of T-cell reconstitution after alpha-beta-depleted transplantation in children. This sample's TCRbeta library carried unique molecular identifier barcodes. Via MiXCR, TCRdb re-called the PCR reads, giving one row per CDR3 protein. The table shows 200,000 to 300,000 distinct CDR3 sequences, with under 9.5% occurring only once. The source material was PBMCs, mostly from graft donor cells, sampled 180 days after TCRalphabeta/CD19-depleted stem cell transplant. The receptors originated from a male patient between 5 and 17 years old who had a stem cell transplant for acute lymphoblastic leukemia, so the T cells may come from the graft donor.

This clonotype was found many times. This sequence joins TRBV5-1 and TRBJ2-6; tentatively, D is TRBD2 (5 bases). This CDR3 is 17 amino acids long. The germline V gene has CDR1 SGHRS and CDR2 YFSETQ. V shed 1 base and J shed 2 bases, with 13 bases lying between them. The CDR3 coding sequence is TGCGCCAGCAGCTTGACAGCTCGGAGGACTGGGGCCAACGTCCTGACTTTC. Protein product: CASSLTARRTGANVLTF. The whole variable domain, filled in from reference TRBV5-1 and TRBJ2-6, reads KAGVTQTPRYLIKTRGQQVTLSCSPISGHRSVSWYQQTPGQGLQFLFEYFSETQRNKGNFPGRFSGRQFSNSRSEMNVSTLELGDSALYLCASSLTARRTGANVLTFGAGSRLTVL.

This clonotype was seen ten or more times. This sequence joins TRBV20-1 and TRBJ1-3; D call uncertain. CDR1 and CDR2 (germline): DFQATT, SNEGSKA (reference sequence). CDR3 size: 14 residues. V lost 5 bases, J lost 0 bases, and 11 bases lay in between. CDR3 residues: CSALGSDSGNTIYF. The CDR3 DNA reads TGCAGTGCTCTCGGGTCGGACTCTGGAAACACCATATATTTT.

This clonotype was counted many times. At one boundary the junction diverges from the germline segment, which might be a read error. The chain has TRBV7-7 and TRBJ2-5, with D maybe TRBD1 (6 bases). The CDR3 is made up of 13 amino acids. In germline, CDR1 is SSHAT, CDR2 FNYEAQ (reference sequence). This CDR3 reads CASSLHRVETQYF. The CDR3 bases are TGTGCTAGCAGCTTACACAGGGTCGAGACCCAGTACTTC.

This clonotype was recorded at least ten times. This chain links TRBV20-1 with TRBJ2-7; D remains ambiguous. This CDR3 contains 14 residues. Looked up from germline, CDR1 is DFQATT and CDR2 is SNEGSKA (reference sequence). V was pared by 0 bases and J by 3 bases, with 12 bases between. In nucleotides, the CDR3 is TGCAGTGCTAGAGATGTCAGGAATGGCTACGAGCAGTACTTC. This codes for CSARDVRNGYEQYF.

The table lists this clonotype with many counts. The V call is TRBV2, the J call TRBJ2-5; the match to TRBD2 covers 10 bases. The germline V gene encodes CDR1 SNHLY and CDR2 FYNNEI. This CDR3 has 13 residues. With 9 bases clipped from V and 4 bases from J, the junction kept 5 bases outside the gene matches. This chain's CDR3 is CASERGGRETQYF. CDR3 coding DNA: TGTGCCAGTGAGCGGGGGGGCCGAGAGACCCAGTACTTC.

At least ten counts were recorded for this clonotype. The chain is built from TRBV3-1 and TRBJ2-7, with 7 bases fitting TRBD1. CDR3 length equals 15 residues. Trimming cost V 2 bases and J 6 bases; bases outside gene matches: 10. Germline CDR1 is LGHDT and CDR2 is YNNKEL (reference sequence). CDR3 amino acids: CASSQRRGQATEQYF. The CDR3 DNA reads as TGTGCCAGCAGCCAAAGAAGGGGGCAGGCGACCGAGCAGTACTTC.

As for this clonotype: A much larger clone lies one base from this, so it may be a read error. The CDR3 end shows no conserved phenylalanine or tryptophan, and so a read error is likely. This chain joins TRBV24-1 and TRBJ1-6; 7 bases agree with TRBD1. With 10 bases clipped from V and 11 bases from J, the junction kept 10 bases outside the gene matches. The germline gives CDR1 KGHDR, CDR2 SFDVKD. The CDR3 spans 13 residues. The CDR3 sequence is CATRQGERTPLHS. CDR3 DNA: TGTGCCACTCGACAGGGAGAGAGGACACCCCTCCACTCT.

CDR3 DNA sequence: TGCAGTGCTAGCGGACTAGCGGGGGATACGCAGTATTTT. Translating it yields CSASGLAGDTQYF. The V gene is TRBV20-1, the J gene TRBJ2-3; 12 bases align to TRBD2. Trimming cost V 3 bases and J 6 bases; bases outside gene matches: 1. Germline loops: CDR1 DFQATT, CDR2 SNEGSKA (reference sequence). CDR3 length equals 13 residues.

The CDR3 reads CAMGPGVLYEQYF. In DNA, the CDR3 is TGTGCCATGGGGCCGGGGGTTCTCTACGAGCAGTACTTC. V usage is TRBV4-2 and J usage is TRBJ2-7; D perhaps matches TRBD2 (6 bases). Germline V lookup: CDR1 LGHNA, CDR2 YNFKEQ. This CDR3 is 13 amino acids long. V was cut by 10 bases and J by 3 bases, with 16 bases left in between.

On this clonotype itself: A much larger clone lies one base from this, so it may be a read error. The chain couples TRBV5-1 to TRBJ2-2; D gene ambiguous. V was shortened by 6 bases and J by 4 bases, with 10 bases between the two germline ends. The CDR3 totals 13 residues. The germline gives CDR1 SGHRS, CDR2 YFSETQ. Here the CDR3 reads CASTLPITGELFF. The CDR3 nucleotides read TGCGCCAGCACCCTTCCGATCACCGGGGAGCTGTTTTTT.

This clonotype was observed at least ten times. The genes are TRBV6-5 and TRBJ1-5; D may be TRBD1 (5 bases). Trimming left V 4 bases short and J 4 bases short, with 11 bases between. Germline V lookup: CDR1 MNHEY, CDR2 SVGAGI. The CDR3 is 14 residues long. The CDR3 sequence is CASSWGRTNQPQHF. The CDR3 DNA reads as TGTGCCAGCAGTTGGGGACGGACGAATCAGCCCCAGCATTTT.

Remarks on this clonotype: A much larger clone sits a single nucleotide away, making a read error possible. V is TRBV12-3 or TRBV12-4 and J is TRBJ2-3; 9 bases line up with TRBD1. V gave up 5 bases and J gave up 7 bases; unmatched junction bases: 10. CDR3 length: 15 amino acids. CDR3: CASSLRDRARHTQYF. Written as DNA, the CDR3 is TGTGCCAGCAGTCTCCGGGACAGGGCACGGCATACGCAGTATTTT.

This clonotype was observed many times. This chain links TRBV7-7 with TRBJ2-2; D is tentatively TRBD1 or TRBD2 (5 bases each). CDR1 is SSHAT, CDR2 FNYEAQ, per germline (reference sequence). The CDR3 runs 13 residues. This CDR3 is CASGTLNTGELFF. The CDR3 DNA reads TGTGCGTCAGGGACCTTGAACACCGGGGAGCTGTTTTTT.

This clonotype occurred many times. The chain is built from TRBV5-1 and TRBJ1-1, with a possible D match to TRBD1 (5 bases). The germline V gene encodes CDR1 SGHRS and CDR2 YFSETQ. CDR3 length: 17 residues. The V gene lost 2 bases and the J gene lost 2 bases, with 19 bases spanning the gap. For the CDR3, the DNA is TGCGCCAGCAGCTTAAGGTCAGGGTTGGGGACCAACACTGAAGCTTTCTTT. It translates to CASSLRSGLGTNTEAFF.

Many counts were recorded for this clonotype. J is TRBJ2-7 and V is TRBV7-6, with D perhaps given as TRBD1 or TRBD2 (5 bases each). V lost 4 bases and J lost 0, with 13 bases in between. Germline CDR1 SGHVS, CDR2 FNYEAQ. The CDR3 totals 15 residues. The DNA of the CDR3 is TGTGCCAGCAGCTCGGGACCTATCCCCTCCTACGAGCAGTACTTC. This encodes CASSSGPIPSYEQYF.

The chain links TRBV11-2 to TRBJ2-3; TRBD1 is a possible D gene (6 bases). Trimming shortened V by 4 bases and J by 1 base, and 15 bases separated the two germline ends. From germline, CDR1 is SGHAT and CDR2 FQNNGV. The CDR3 covers 16 residues. The CDR3 is CASSSLGGGGTDTQYF. CDR3 sequence (DNA): TGTGCCAGCAGCTCGTTAGGGGGTGGAGGCACAGATACGCAGTATTTT. Variable domain in full (rest from reference TRBV11-2 and TRBJ2-3): EAGVAQSPRYKIIEKRQSVAFWCNPISGHATLYWYQQILGQGPKLLIQFQNNGVVDDSQLPKDRFSAERLKGVDSTLKIQPAKLEDSAVYLCASSSLGGGGTDTQYFGPGTRLTVL.

V usage is TRBV28 and J usage is TRBJ2-1; 11 bases match TRBD2. In germline, CDR1 is MDHEN, CDR2 SYDVKM. J lost 8 bases, V lost 2 bases, and 2 bases had no gene match. This CDR3 spans 14 amino acids. CDR3 sequence (DNA): TGTGCCAGCAGTTTAGTTAGCGGGAGGGATGAGCAGTTCTTC. Translated: CASSLVSGRDEQFF.

This clonotype was counted a single time. A much larger clone is a single base away; this may be a read error. This rearrangement joins TRBV29-1 to TRBJ2-5, with TRBD1 identical over 10 bases. The CDR3 runs 15 residues. The germline CDR1 and CDR2 sequences are SQVTM and ANQGSEA. CDR3 loop: CSVEDPDRGPWTQDF. CDR3 bases: TGCAGCGTTGAGGATCCAGACAGGGGGCCTTGGACCCAGGACTTC.

This clonotype was seen at least ten times. The V and J genes are TRBV28 and TRBJ1-5; D gene ambiguous. The CDR3 is 14 amino acids. Germline values: CDR1 MDHEN, CDR2 SYDVKM. V was shortened by 4 bases and J by 4 bases, with 11 bases between the two germline ends. CDR3: CASSSSPPNQPQHF. Written as DNA, the CDR3 is TGTGCCAGCAGTTCCTCACCCCCGAATCAGCCCCAGCATTTT.

This clonotype was detected many times. The genes are TRBV7-9 and TRBJ1-6, with a tentative D call TRBD1 (5 bases). CDR3 length: 13 amino acids. Germline lookup yields CDR1 SEHNR and CDR2 FQNEAQ (reference sequence). Trimming cost V 2 bases and J 10 bases, with 9 bases left between them. The CDR3 region is CASSLSGSSPLHF. In DNA, the CDR3 is TGTGCCAGCAGCTTATCAGGGAGCTCACCCCTCCACTTT.

This clonotype was seen ten or more times. The J gene is TRBJ2-7, the V gene TRBV6-5; possibly TRBD1 for D (5 bases). The germline CDR1 and CDR2 sequences are MNHEY and SVGAGI. Trimming removed 6 bases from V and 6 bases from J, with 15 bases in between. CDR3 length: 13 residues. CDR3 protein: CASSRGGAVEQYF. CDR3 bases: TGTGCCAGCAGCCGCGGTGGGGCAGTCGAGCAGTACTTC.

This clonotype was detected many times. This sequence joins TRBV11-1 and TRBJ1-5, with 8 positions matching TRBD1. Germline CDR1 reads SGHAT; CDR2 reads FQDESV (reference sequence). V was pared by 5 bases and J by 0 bases, with 12 bases of the junction left unmatched. The CDR3 runs 18 residues. CDR3: CASSPPGTGPNSNQPQHF. As DNA, the CDR3 is TGTGCCAGCAGCCCTCCCGGGACAGGTCCCAATAGCAATCAGCCCCAGCATTTT.

This clonotype was detected ten times or more. V usage is TRBV5-1 and J usage is TRBJ2-7, with a tentative D call TRBD1 (5 bases). The CDR3 runs to 14 residues. Trimming took off 2 bases at V and 2 bases at J, with 11 bases between the two ends. The germline V gene has CDR1 SGHRS and CDR2 YFSETQ. CDR3 loop: CASSFAQAPYEQYF. The DNA of the CDR3 is TGCGCCAGCAGCTTCGCACAGGCACCCTACGAGCAGTACTTC.

There are many counts of this clonotype. The chain uses TRBV7-6 and TRBJ2-1, with D possibly matching TRBD2 (6 bases). This CDR3 contains 16 residues. Trimming took off 1 base at V and 6 bases at J, with 16 bases between the two ends. Per germline, CDR1 SGHVS and CDR2 FNYEAQ. Here the CDR3 reads CASSLGGGTRRNEQFF. As DNA, the CDR3 is TGTGCCAGCAGCTTAGGCGGTGGGACTCGACGCAATGAGCAGTTCTTC.

This clonotype was counted many times. The CDR3 coding sequence is TGTGCCAGCAGTTTAGGACTCCCCGGGACGTTTAATTCACCCCTCCACTTT. Translating it yields CASSLGLPGTFNSPLHF. The rearrangement joins TRBV28 to TRBJ1-6; D perhaps matches TRBD1 (5 bases). The CDR3 has 17 residues. The germline gives CDR1 MDHEN, CDR2 SYDVKM. V was clipped by 2 bases and J by 6 bases, with 17 bases between them.

There are many counts of this clonotype. The rearrangement links TRBV7-2 to TRBJ2-7, with 9 bases matching TRBD1. The CDR3 sequence is 14 residues long. The V gene's germline CDR1 is SGHTA and CDR2 FQGNSA. Trimming removed 4 bases from V and 5 bases from J; junction bases left unmatched: 6. The CDR3 loop reads CASSSGTGSDEQYF. CDR3 DNA: TGTGCCAGCAGCTCCGGGACAGGGAGCGACGAGCAGTACTTC.

The sample holds many counts of this clonotype. The chain couples TRBV4-1 to TRBJ2-7, with TRBD1 matching over 7 bases. V lost 3 bases, J lost 2 bases, and 4 bases stayed unmatched. Germline lookup yields CDR1 MGHRA and CDR2 YSYEKL. The CDR3 consists of 14 residues. CDR3 in DNA: TGCGCCAGCAGCCAGGTAGGGGGCACCTACGAGCAGTACTTC. This sequence encodes CASSQVGGTYEQYF.

This clonotype was counted ten times or more. The V gene is TRBV27, the J gene TRBJ1-1; D might be TRBD1 (5 bases). Germline CDR1 MNHEY, CDR2 SMNVEV (reference sequence). The CDR3 length is 13 residues. V shed 6 bases and J shed 4 bases, with 12 bases lying between them. CDR3 nucleotide sequence: TGTGCCAGCAGCCCCTATGGGACCACTGAAGCTTTCTTT. The encoded protein is CASSPYGTTEAFF.

This clonotype showed up many times. The rearrangement links TRBV7-9 to TRBJ2-7; D is ambiguous. CDR1 is SEHNR, CDR2 FQNEAQ, per germline (reference sequence). Trimming took off 5 bases at V and 5 bases at J, with 10 bases between the two ends. This CDR3 contains 12 residues. CDR3 nucleotides: TGTGCCAGCAGCCAGGACCCGCACGAGCAGTACTTC. Amino acids: CASSQDPHEQYF.

The chain carries TRBV7-9 and TRBJ1-2; TRBD1 might be the D (5 bases). The V gene lost 4 bases and the J gene lost 2 bases, with 17 bases spanning the gap. CDR1 SEHNR and CDR2 FQNEAQ come from the germline V gene (reference sequence). The CDR3 consists of 16 residues. CDR3 bases: TGTGCCAGCAGCTGGCCTCCGGGACCCAAAAACTATGGCTACACCTTC. Protein product: CASSWPPGPKNYGYTF.

This clonotype turned up a few times. The V call is TRBV6-5, the J call TRBJ1-6; 7 nucleotides match TRBD1. This CDR3 has 15 amino acids. Germline trimming cut 0 bases from V and 7 bases from J; bases unmatched to any gene: 3. Germline values: CDR1 MNHEY, CDR2 SVGAGI. The DNA for the CDR3 is TGTGCCAGCAGTTACTCGAGACAGGGCAATTCACCCCTCCACTTT. Translated: CASSYSRQGNSPLHF.

This clonotype appeared a few times. The chain recombines TRBV23-1 with TRBJ2-5, with D hard to call. TRBV23-1 is placed among ORFs of uncertain function. This CDR3 has 13 amino acids. Trimming removed 3 bases from V and 1 base from J, with 6 bases in between. This chain's CDR3 is CASSQSTQETQYF. The CDR3 nucleotides read TGCGCCAGCAGTCAGTCGACCCAAGAGACCCAGTACTTC.